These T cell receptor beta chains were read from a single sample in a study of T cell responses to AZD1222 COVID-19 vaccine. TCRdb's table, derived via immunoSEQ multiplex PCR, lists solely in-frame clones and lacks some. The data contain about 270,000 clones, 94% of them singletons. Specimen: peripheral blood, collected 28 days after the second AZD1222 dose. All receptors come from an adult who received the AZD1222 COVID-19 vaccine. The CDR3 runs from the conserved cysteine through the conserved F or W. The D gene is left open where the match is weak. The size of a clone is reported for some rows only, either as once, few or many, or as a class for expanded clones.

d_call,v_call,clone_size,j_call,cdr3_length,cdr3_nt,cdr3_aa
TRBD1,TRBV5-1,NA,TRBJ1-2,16,TGCGCCAGCAGCTTGACAGGGGGCGAACCTAACTATGGCTACACCTTC,CASSLTGGEPNYGYTF
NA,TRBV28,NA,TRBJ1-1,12,TGTGCCAGCAGCAAAACAGGGACTGAAGCTTTCTTT,CASSKTGTEAFF
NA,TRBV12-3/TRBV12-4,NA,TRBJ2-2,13,TGTGCCAGCAGTTTAAGGGGCACCGGGGAGCTGTTTTTT,CASSLRGTGELFF
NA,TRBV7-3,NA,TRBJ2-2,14,TGTGCCAGCAGCTTAGGGAAGGGCACCGGGGAGCTGTTTTTT,CASSLGKGTGELFF
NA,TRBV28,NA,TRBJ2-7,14,TGTGCCAGCAGTTTAGACGGGAACACCTACGAGCAGTACTTC,CASSLDGNTYEQYF
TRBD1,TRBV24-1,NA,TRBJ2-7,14,TGTGCCACCAGTACTGCCGACAGGGCCTACGAGCAGTACTTC,CATSTADRAYEQYF
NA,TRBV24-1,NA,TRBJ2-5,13,TGTGCCATCCGATTCCCGTACCAAGAGACCCAGTACTTC,CAIRFPYQETQYF
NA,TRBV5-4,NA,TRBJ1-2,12,TGTGCCAGCAGCTTATGGGAAAGTGGCTACACCTTC,CASSLWESGYTF
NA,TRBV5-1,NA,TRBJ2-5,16,TGCGCCAGCAGCTTGGCCGGCACCTCCCACCAAGAGACCCAGTACTTC,CASSLAGTSHQETQYF
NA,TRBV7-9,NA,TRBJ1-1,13,TGTGCCAGCAGCTTAGCGCCTGGGGTAGTAGCTTTCTTT,CASSLAPGVVAFF
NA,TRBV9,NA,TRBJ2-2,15,TGTGCCAGCAGCGTAGGAGTGGGGGACACCGGGGAGCTGTTTTTT,CASSVGVGDTGELFF
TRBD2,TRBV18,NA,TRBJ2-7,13,TGTGCCAGCTCACCACGGGAGGGCTACGAGCAGTACTTC,CASSPREGYEQYF
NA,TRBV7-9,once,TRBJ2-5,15,TGTGCCAGCAGCCCTACCGGACGGTCTCAAGAGACCCAGTACTTC,CASSPTGRSQETQYF
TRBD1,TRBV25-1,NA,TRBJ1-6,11,TGTGCCAGCGGTACAGGGGGGACCCTCCACTTT,CASGTGGTLHF
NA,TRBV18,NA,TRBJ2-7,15,TGTGCCAGCTCACCAGGATTGGTGTCCTCCTACGAGCAGTACTTC,CASSPGLVSSYEQYF
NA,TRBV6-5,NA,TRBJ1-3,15,TGTGCCAGCAGTCTCCGGAGGGCATTTGGAAACACCATATATTTT,CASSLRRAFGNTIYF
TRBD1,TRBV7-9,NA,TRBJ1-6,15,TGTGCCAGCAGCCCAGGGACAGACTATAATTCACCCCTCCACTTT,CASSPGTDYNSPLHF
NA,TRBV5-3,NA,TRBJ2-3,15,TGTGCCAGAAGCCCTTTGACTCCGCGCACAGATACGCAGTATTTT,CARSPLTPRTDTQYF
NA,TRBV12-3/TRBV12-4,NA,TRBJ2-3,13,TGTGCCAGCAGTTTGGGGGGAAGCGATACGCAGTATTTT,CASSLGGSDTQYF
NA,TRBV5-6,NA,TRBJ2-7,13,TGTGCCAGCAGCTTGGTCTGGAAACACGAGCAGTACTTC,CASSLVWKHEQYF
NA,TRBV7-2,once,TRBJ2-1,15,TGTGCCAGCAGCCCGACTAGGGGGTCCTACAATGAGCAGTTCTTC,CASSPTRGSYNEQFF
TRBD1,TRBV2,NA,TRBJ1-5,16,TGTGCCAGCAAAACAGGGGGCGTTGGCAGCAATCAGCCCCAGCATTTT,CASKTGGVGSNQPQHF
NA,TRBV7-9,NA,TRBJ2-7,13,TGTGCCAGCAGCTTGACAGATTCCTACGAGCAGTACTTC,CASSLTDSYEQYF
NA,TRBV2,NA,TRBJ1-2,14,TGTGCCAGCAGTGAAACCAGGGTTGCGGGGGGCTACACCTTC,CASSETRVAGGYTF
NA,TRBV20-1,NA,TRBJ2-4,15,TGCAGTGCTAGTAGACCAGGGCGAGCCAAAAACATTCAGTACTTC,CSASRPGRAKNIQYF
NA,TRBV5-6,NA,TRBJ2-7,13,TGTGCCAGCAGCTTTCCCGGTACCTACGAGCAGTACTTC,CASSFPGTYEQYF
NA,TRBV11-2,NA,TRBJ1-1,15,TGTGCCAGCAGCTTATGGGCCGGGGGGGGCACTGAAGCTTTCTTT,CASSLWAGGGTEAFF
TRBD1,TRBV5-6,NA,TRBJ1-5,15,TGTGCCAGCAGCTTGTTGGGACAGGGAGAACAGCCCCAGCATTTT,CASSLLGQGEQPQHF
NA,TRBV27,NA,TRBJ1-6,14,TGTGCCAGCAGTGACAGGTATCTCGATTCACCCCTCCACTTT,CASSDRYLDSPLHF
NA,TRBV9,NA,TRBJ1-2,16,TGTGCCAGCAGCGTAAGAGGGGACCCTGCTAACTATGGCTACACCTTC,CASSVRGDPANYGYTF
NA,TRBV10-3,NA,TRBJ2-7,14,TGTGCCATCAGTGAGGGCAGTCTCTCCTACGAGCAGTACTTC,CAISEGSLSYEQYF
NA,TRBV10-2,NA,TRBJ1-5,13,TGCGCCAGCAGTACCCGGGAGGTCCAGCCCCAGCATTTT,CASSTREVQPQHF
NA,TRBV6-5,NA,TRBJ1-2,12,TGTGCCAGCAGAGACGGGTACGGGGGCTACACCTTC,CASRDGYGGYTF
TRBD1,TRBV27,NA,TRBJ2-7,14,TGTGCCAGCAGACCGGTGGGACAGGGGTACGAGCAGTACTTC,CASRPVGQGYEQYF
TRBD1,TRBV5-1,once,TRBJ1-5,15,TGCGCCAGCAGCTTGGCACAGGGGGGCAATCAGCCCCAGCATTTT,CASSLAQGGNQPQHF
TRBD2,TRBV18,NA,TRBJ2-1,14,TGTGCCAGCTCACTAGCGGGAGGGTACAATGAGCAGTTCTTC,CASSLAGGYNEQFF
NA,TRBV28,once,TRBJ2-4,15,TGTGCCAGCAGTCCCCTACTCCTTGCCAAAAACATTCAGTACTTC,CASSPLLLAKNIQYF
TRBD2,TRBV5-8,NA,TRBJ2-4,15,TGTGCCAGCAGCCATAGCGGGAGGGCCGTTGACATTCAGTACTTC,CASSHSGRAVDIQYF
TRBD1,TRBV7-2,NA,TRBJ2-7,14,TGTGCCAGCAGTTTCGGACAGGGGGGTAGCGAGCAGTACTTC,CASSFGQGGSEQYF
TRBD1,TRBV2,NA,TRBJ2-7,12,TGTGCCGGCGGGGACAGGGGGTACGAGCAGTACTTC,CAGGDRGYEQYF
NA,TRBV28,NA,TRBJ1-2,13,TGTGCCAGCAGCCTCGGGGGTTTGTATGGCTACACCTTC,CASSLGGLYGYTF
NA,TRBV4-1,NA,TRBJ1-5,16,TGCGCCAGCAGCCAAACCTTTCAGGGCCGGAACCAGCCCCAGCATTTT,CASSQTFQGRNQPQHF